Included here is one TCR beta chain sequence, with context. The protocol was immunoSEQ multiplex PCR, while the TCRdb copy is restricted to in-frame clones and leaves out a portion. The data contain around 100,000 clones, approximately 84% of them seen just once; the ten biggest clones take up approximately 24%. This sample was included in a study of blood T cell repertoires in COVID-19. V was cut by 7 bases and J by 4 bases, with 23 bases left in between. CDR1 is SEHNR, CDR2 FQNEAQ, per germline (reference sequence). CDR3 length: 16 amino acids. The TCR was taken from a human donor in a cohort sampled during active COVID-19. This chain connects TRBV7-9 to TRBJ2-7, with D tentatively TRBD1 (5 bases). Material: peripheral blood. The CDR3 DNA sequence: TGTGCCAGCACCCTACCCCTGGGGCCCAAGGGGTACGAGCAGTACTTC. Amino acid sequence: CASTLPLGPKGYEQYF.